Below, 9 T cell receptor beta chains from the same sample are listed, as sequenced in a study of shared clonotypes between healthy human individuals. CD45RO-negative, CCR7-selected cells formed the naive CD8 fraction, which excluded terminally differentiated effector memory CD45RA+ cells. The protocol was immunoSEQ multiplex PCR, while the TCRdb copy is restricted to in-frame clones and leaves out a portion. In the table there are more than 2 million clones, just under 95% of which are singletons. Sequencing was performed on naive CD8+ T cells sorted from blood. These TCRs come from a man aged 18 to 29 in good health.

V and J are TRBV6-1 and TRBJ1-1; D might be TRBD1 (5 bases). The CDR3 totals 12 residues. Per the germline V gene, CDR1 is MNHNS and CDR2 is SASEGT. V lost 8 bases and J lost 3, with 10 bases in between. Here the CDR3 reads CASSGLDTEAFF. The CDR3 bases are TGTGCCAGCTCGGGACTAGACACTGAAGCTTTCTTT.

The chain has TRBV7-2 and TRBJ2-1, with no clear D. The CDR3 consists of 14 residues. CDR1 and CDR2 from the germline V gene are SGHTA and FQGNSA. The V end was cut by 4 bases, the J end by 3 bases, with 10 bases between. The CDR3 DNA reads TGTGCCAGCAGCTCGCAGACGGTCTACAATGAGCAGTTCTTC. This encodes CASSSQTVYNEQFF.

This rearrangement joins TRBV2 to TRBJ2-3; weak D call: TRBD1 (6 bases). The germline gives CDR1 SNHLY, CDR2 FYNNEI. V was pared by 0 bases and J by 0 bases, with 7 bases between. The CDR3 sequence is 15 residues long. In DNA, the CDR3 is TGTGCCAGCAGTGAAGCGGGGGCTAGCACAGATACGCAGTATTTT. Its translation: CASSEAGASTDTQYF. Looking up the rest from reference TRBV2 and TRBJ2-3 gives the full variable domain: EPEVTQTPSHQVTQMGQEVILRCVPISNHLYFYWYRQILGQKVEFLVSFYNNEISEKSEIFDDQFSVERPDGSNFTLKIRSTKLEDSAMYFCASSEAGASTDTQYFGPGTRLTVL.

The rearrangement joins TRBV5-4 to TRBJ1-1; TRBD1 might be the D (6 bases). Germline CDR1 and CDR2: SGHNT and YYREEE (reference sequence). The CDR3 covers 13 residues. V was cut by 2 bases and J by 4 bases, with 9 bases left in between. The DNA for the CDR3 is TGTGCCAGCAGCTTAAAGGGGGGCACTGAAGCTTTCTTT. Residues: CASSLKGGTEAFF.

This clone showed up just once. The chain joins TRBV29-1 to TRBJ2-5; the D gene could be TRBD1 or TRBD2 (5 bases each). Trimming shortened V by 6 bases and J by 5 bases, and 13 bases separated the two germline ends. This CDR3 spans 12 amino acids. Germline values: CDR1 SQVTM, CDR2 ANQGSEA. CDR3 nucleotide sequence: TGCAGCGTAGGGACGGCGGCGGAGACCCAGTACTTC. It is translated as CSVGTAAETQYF.

The CDR3 loop is CASSPGEPGSPLHF. The CDR3 coding sequence is TGTGCCAGCAGCCCTGGGGAACCCGGGTCACCCCTCCACTTT. The gene calls are TRBV7-3 and TRBJ1-6; D not resolved. CDR3 length: 14 amino acids. V was shortened by 5 bases and J by 10 bases, with 15 bases between the two germline ends. CDR1 and CDR2 from the germline V gene are SGHTA and FQGTGA.

The chain employs TRBV27 and TRBJ2-5; 10 positions agree with TRBD1. The trim removed 5 bases at V and 4 bases at J, leaving 7 bases unmatched. The CDR3 consists of 15 residues. Germline V gene sequence: CDR1 MNHEY, CDR2 SMNVEV (reference sequence). CDR3 protein: CASSQDRGRLETQYF. The CDR3 DNA reads TGTGCCAGCAGTCAAGACAGGGGGCGGTTAGAGACCCAGTACTTC.

The chain couples TRBV28 to TRBJ2-5, with TRBD2 matching over 11 bases. Germline V gene data show CDR1 as MDHEN and CDR2 as SYDVKM. V lost 3 bases and J lost 2; bases outside the gene matches: 5. The CDR3 length is 16 residues. CDR3 amino acids: CASSFPSGGQQETQYF. Here the CDR3 DNA reads TGTGCCAGCAGTTTCCCTAGCGGGGGGCAACAAGAGACCCAGTACTTC.

The rearrangement joins TRBV27 to TRBJ2-7; TRBD2 might be the D (6 bases). The CDR3 contains 16 residues. V lost 0 bases to trimming and J lost 2 bases, with 14 bases between them. CDR1 and CDR2 from the germline V gene are MNHEY and SMNVEV (reference sequence). CDR3 coding DNA: TGTGCCAGCAGTTTATCTCCAGGGACTCTCACCTACGAGCAGTACTTC. Its protein product is CASSLSPGTLTYEQYF.